This T cell receptor beta chain was recorded in a study of beta chain features in type 1 diabetes. As for this clone: Its antigen is undetermined.

Study-level results: Highly expressing activated T cells could be over-counted with a cDNA template.

Germline CDR1 and CDR2: SGHDT and YYEEEE. Trimming pared 2 bases from V and 7 bases from J, leaving 16 bases between. The CDR3 runs 15 residues. Investigators reverse transcribed all isolated RNA, so they sequenced expressed TCRB transcripts. Profiled with immunoSEQ multiplex PCR; TCRdb holds only in-frame clones, not every one. Of about 900,000 clones listed, roughly a sixth are singletons. The chain carries TRBV5-6 and TRBJ2-1, with D perhaps matching TRBD1 or TRBD2 (5 bases each). The sample consisted of naive CD4+ T cells from blood. The receptor was derived from a woman aged 18 to 35 in good health. The CDR3 loop reads CASSLRGALLNEQFF. The CDR3 bases are TGTGCCAGCAGCTTAAGAGGGGCGCTCCTGAATGAGCAGTTCTTC.